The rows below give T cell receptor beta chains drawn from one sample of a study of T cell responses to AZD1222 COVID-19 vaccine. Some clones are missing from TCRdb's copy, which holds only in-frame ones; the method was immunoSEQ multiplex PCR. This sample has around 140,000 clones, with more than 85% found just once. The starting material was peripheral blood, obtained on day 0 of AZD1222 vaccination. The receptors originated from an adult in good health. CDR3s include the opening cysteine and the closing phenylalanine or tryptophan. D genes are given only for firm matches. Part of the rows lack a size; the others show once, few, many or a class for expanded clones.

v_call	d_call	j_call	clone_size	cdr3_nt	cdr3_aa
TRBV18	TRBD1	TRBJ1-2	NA	TGTGCCAGCTCACCGACTCAGGGGGTTAATGGCTACACCTTC	CASSPTQGVNGYTF
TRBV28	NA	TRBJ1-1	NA	TGTGCCAGCAGTTTTGCGAGGGGACTTGTGAACACTGAAGCTTTCTTT	CASSFARGLVNTEAFF
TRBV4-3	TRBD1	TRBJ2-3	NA	TGCGCCAGCAGCCAATTAACAGGGGCAGATACGCAGTATTTT	CASSQLTGADTQYF
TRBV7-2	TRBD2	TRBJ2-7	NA	TGTGCCAGCAGCTTTAACCCTAGCGGACTCGAGCAGTACTTC	CASSFNPSGLEQYF
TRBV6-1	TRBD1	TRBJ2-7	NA	TGTGCCAGCAGTGAAGGGGACAGGCTCTACGAGCAGTACTTC	CASSEGDRLYEQYF
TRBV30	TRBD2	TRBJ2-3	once	TGTGCCTGGAGTGTACCCCGTACTAGCGGGAGTTCAGATACGCAGTATTTT	CAWSVPRTSGSSDTQYF
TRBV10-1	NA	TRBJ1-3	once	TGCGCCAGCAGTGATCCCGTTGCCTCCGGGGGCACCATATATTTT	CASSDPVASGGTIYF
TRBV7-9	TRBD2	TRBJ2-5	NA	TGTGCCAGCAGCGGGACTAGAGAAGAGACCCAGTACTTC	CASSGTREETQYF
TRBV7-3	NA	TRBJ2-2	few	TGTGCCAGCGCTCAATCAAGGGGCGGGGAGCTGTTTTTT	CASAQSRGGELFF
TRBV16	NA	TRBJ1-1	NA	TGTGCCAGCAGCCAGGGACTGAACACTGAAGCTTTCTTT	CASSQGLNTEAFF
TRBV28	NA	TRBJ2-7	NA	TGTGCCAGCGGACGAGGAGGCAACGAGCAGTACTTC	CASGRGGNEQYF
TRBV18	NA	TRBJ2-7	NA	TGTGCCAGCTCACCGTACGGGACGTCCTACGAGCAGTACTTC	CASSPYGTSYEQYF
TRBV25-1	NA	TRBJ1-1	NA	TGTGCCAGCAGTGAAAATAGGCAGAAGAACACTGAAGCTTTCTTT	CASSENRQKNTEAFF
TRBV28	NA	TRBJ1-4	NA	TGTGCCAGCAGGGTAGATGGGACACTAAACCTTAATGAAAAACTGTTTTTT	CASRVDGTLNLNEKLFF
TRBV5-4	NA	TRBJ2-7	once	TGTGCCAGCAGCTTGGGATACGAGCAGTACTTC	CASSLGYEQYF
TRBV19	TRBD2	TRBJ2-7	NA	TGTGCCAGTAGTATAGGTAGCGGGAGGGCGGACGAGCAGTACTTC	CASSIGSGRADEQYF
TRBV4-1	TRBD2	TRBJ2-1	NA	TGCGCCAGCAGCACCGGGGGGGCGCTCCCGGAGTCTGATGAGCAGTTCTTC	CASSTGGALPESDEQFF
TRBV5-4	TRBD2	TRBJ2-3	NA	TGTGCCAGCAGCTTGGGTGGCGGGAGGGCCCCAGATACGCAGTATTTT	CASSLGGGRAPDTQYF
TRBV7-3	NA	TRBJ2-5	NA	TGTGCCAGCAGTAAAAGCGGGGAGACCCAGTACTTC	CASSKSGETQYF
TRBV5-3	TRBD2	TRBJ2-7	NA	TGTGCCAGAAGCATCACTAGCGGCCGACTACCCTACGAGCAGTACTTC	CARSITSGRLPYEQYF
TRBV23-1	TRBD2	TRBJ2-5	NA	TGCGCCAGCAGCCTAGCGGGATCCCTCAAGACCCAGTACTTC	CASSLAGSLKTQYF
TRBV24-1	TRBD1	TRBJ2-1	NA	TGTGCCACCAGTGAACCTGGACAGGGGGCCGGGAATGAGCAGTTCTTC	CATSEPGQGAGNEQFF
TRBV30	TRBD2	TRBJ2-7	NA	TGTGCCTGGGGGAGGGCCTACGAGCAGTACTTC	CAWGRAYEQYF
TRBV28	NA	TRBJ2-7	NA	TGTGCCTACTCAAGGGCAGGGGACCATTACGAGCAGTACTTC	CAYSRAGDHYEQYF
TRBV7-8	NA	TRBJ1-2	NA	TGTGCCAGCAGCTTAGCGGGTTTCGGTGGCTACACCTTC	CASSLAGFGGYTF
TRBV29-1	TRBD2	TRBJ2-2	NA	TGCAGCGTTGACGGACTAGACAACACCGGGGAGCTGTTTTTT	CSVDGLDNTGELFF
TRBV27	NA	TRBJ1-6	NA	TGTGCCAGCACCCCGTGGAGGGCCGGTTCACCCCTCCACTTT	CASTPWRAGSPLHF
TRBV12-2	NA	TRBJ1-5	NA	TGTGCAAGTCGCTTTCAACACGGAGCCGTGCGCCAGCATTTT	CASRFQHGAVRQHF
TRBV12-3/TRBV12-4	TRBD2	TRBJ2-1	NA	TGTGCCAGCAGTTTGGGACTAGCACTAGAGCAGTTCTTC	CASSLGLALEQFF
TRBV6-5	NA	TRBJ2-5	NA	TGTGCCAGCAGCCTTGCAGGGACCCAGTACTTC	CASSLAGTQYF
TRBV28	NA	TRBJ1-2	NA	TGTGCCAGCAGCCGCCAGGGAAAAGGCTACACCTTC	CASSRQGKGYTF
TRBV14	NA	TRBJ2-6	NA	TGTGCCAGCAGTCGGGACAACTACAACTCTGGGGCCAACGTCCTGACTTTC	CASSRDNYNSGANVLTF
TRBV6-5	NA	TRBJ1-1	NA	TGTGCCAGCAGTTACGAGAGCAGAGGCACTGAAGCTTTCTTT	CASSYESRGTEAFF
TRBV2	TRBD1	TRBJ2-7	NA	TGTGCCAGCAACCGAGACAGGGGTGGGTCCGAGCAGTACTTC	CASNRDRGGSEQYF
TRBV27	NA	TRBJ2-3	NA	TGTGCCAGCAGTCCCGGGGGCACAGATACGCAGTATTTT	CASSPGGTDTQYF
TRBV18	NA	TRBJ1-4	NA	TGTGCCAGCTCACCACAGGGGCGGGAGGAAAAACTGTTTTTT	CASSPQGREEKLFF
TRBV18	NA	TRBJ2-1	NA	TGTGCCAGCTCACCACCCGGTAGGGATGAGCAGTTCTTC	CASSPPGRDEQFF
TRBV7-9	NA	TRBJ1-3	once	TGTGCCAGCAGCTTAGAGCCTTCAGGCTCTGGAAACACCATATATTTT	CASSLEPSGSGNTIYF
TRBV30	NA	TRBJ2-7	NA	TGTGCCTGGTTAATTGGGGGGCGCGAGCAGTACTTC	CAWLIGGREQYF
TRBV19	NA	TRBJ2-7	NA	TGTGCCAGTAAAGGGTACGGCTACGAGCAGTACTTC	CASKGYGYEQYF
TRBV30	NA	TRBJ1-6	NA	TGTGCCTGGAGTGTCCAAGGTGGTTATGGGTCACCCCTCCACTTT	CAWSVQGGYGSPLHF
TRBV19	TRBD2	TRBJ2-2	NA	TGTGCCAGTAGCCCCTCTCTAGCGGGAGGCCCCACCGGGGAGCTGTTTTTT	CASSPSLAGGPTGELFF
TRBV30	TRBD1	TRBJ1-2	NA	TGTGCCTGGAGTGCTTCCGGGACAGGCTATGGCTACACCTTC	CAWSASGTGYGYTF
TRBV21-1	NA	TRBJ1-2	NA	TGTGCCAGCAGCAAAGCTCCACCACGACAGGGCTACACCTTC	CASSKAPPRQGYTF
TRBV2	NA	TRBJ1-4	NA	TGTGCCAGCAGTGTTGGGACGGTCAATGAAAAACTGTTTTTT	CASSVGTVNEKLFF
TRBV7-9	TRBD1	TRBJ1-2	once	TGTGCCAGCAGCTCGGGGACAGGGATTCGGTATGGCTACACCTTC	CASSSGTGIRYGYTF
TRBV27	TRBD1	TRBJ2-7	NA	TGTGCCAGCAGTCCCCTCGCCCTACAGGGGGACTTCTCCTACGAGCAGTACTTC	CASSPLALQGDFSYEQYF
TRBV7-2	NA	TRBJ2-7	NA	TGTGCCAGCAGCCACGGGACTGGGGGCTTCGAGCAGTACTTC	CASSHGTGGFEQYF
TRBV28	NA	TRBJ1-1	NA	TGTGCCAGCAGCTCGGGTCTACAGTCCGAAGCTTTCTTT	CASSSGLQSEAFF
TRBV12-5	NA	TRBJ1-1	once	TGTGCTAGTGGTTTCGGGCCCGGCACTGAAGCTTTCTTT	CASGFGPGTEAFF
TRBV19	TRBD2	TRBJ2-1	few	TGTGCCAGTAGGACTCTAGCGGACAACAATGAGCAGTTCTTC	CASRTLADNNEQFF
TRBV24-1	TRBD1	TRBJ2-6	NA	TGTGCCACCAGTGACCCCGGGACAGGGGTTGCCGGGGCCAACGTCCTGACTTTC	CATSDPGTGVAGANVLTF
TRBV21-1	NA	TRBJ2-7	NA	TGTGCCAGCCCTGGGACAGGGACCTACGAGCAGTACTTC	CASPGTGTYEQYF
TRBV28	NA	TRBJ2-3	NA	TGTGCCAGCGGAGGATCGGCCTCCACAGATACGCAGTATTTT	CASGGSASTDTQYF
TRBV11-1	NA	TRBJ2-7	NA	TGTGCCAGCAGGTTCAGGGCGGCAAACTACGAGCAGTACTTC	CASRFRAANYEQYF
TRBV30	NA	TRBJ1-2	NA	TGTGCCTGGAGTGTACAACCGCCCGGAGGCTACACCTTC	CAWSVQPPGGYTF
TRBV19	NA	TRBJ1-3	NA	TGTGCCAGTAGTATAGTTGCCGGCTCTGGAAACACCATATATTTT	CASSIVAGSGNTIYF
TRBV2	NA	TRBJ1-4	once	TGTGCCAGCTTTCGTGTCGGGGAAAAACTGTTTTTT	CASFRVGEKLFF